This section outlines one TCR beta chain sequence together with its context. TCRdb reanalysed the 5' RACE reads using MiXCR and keeps one entry per CDR3 protein. The sample comprises about 25,000 distinct CDR3 sequences, about 4.7% of which are singletons, and approximately 10% rests with the top ten. The data belong to a study of early T cells in non-severe SARS-CoV-2 infection. This CDR3 contains 14 residues. Deletions cut 0 bases from V and 5 bases from J, with 8 bases between. Sequenced sample: whole blood. This chain uses TRBV12-3 or TRBV12-4 with TRBJ2-4; D possibly corresponds to TRBD1 (5 bases). This receptor was taken from an adult who was a healthcare worker with PCR-confirmed SARS-CoV-2 infection or an uninfected control (not recorded which). DNA of the CDR3: TGTGCCAGCAGTTTAGCAGGGGTTGAAAACATTCAGTACTTC. It codes for CASSLAGVENIQYF.